This T cell receptor beta chain was observed in a study of T cell responses to AZD1222 COVID-19 vaccine. As to this clone: The antigen is not known.

Points from the study as a whole: Donors, mostly white British, included more females; clonal diversity was possibly underestimated.

Clones were sequenced by immunoSEQ multiplex PCR, and TCRdb holds only the in-frame ones, with some missing. The sample records about 110,000 clones, about 90% being singletons. Per the germline V gene, CDR1 is SGHAT and CDR2 is FQNNGV. This CDR3 has 14 amino acids. Between the trimmed V and J ends, which lost 3 bases and 5 bases, there was a span of 14 bases. The material sequenced was peripheral blood, taken 28 days after the second AZD1222 dose. The chain couples TRBV11-2 to TRBJ2-7; D not resolved. This sequence was found in an adult who received the AZD1222 COVID-19 vaccine. The CDR3 spells CASSLMWGSHEQYF. The CDR3 DNA is TGTGCCAGCAGCTTGATGTGGGGTAGTCACGAGCAGTACTTC.